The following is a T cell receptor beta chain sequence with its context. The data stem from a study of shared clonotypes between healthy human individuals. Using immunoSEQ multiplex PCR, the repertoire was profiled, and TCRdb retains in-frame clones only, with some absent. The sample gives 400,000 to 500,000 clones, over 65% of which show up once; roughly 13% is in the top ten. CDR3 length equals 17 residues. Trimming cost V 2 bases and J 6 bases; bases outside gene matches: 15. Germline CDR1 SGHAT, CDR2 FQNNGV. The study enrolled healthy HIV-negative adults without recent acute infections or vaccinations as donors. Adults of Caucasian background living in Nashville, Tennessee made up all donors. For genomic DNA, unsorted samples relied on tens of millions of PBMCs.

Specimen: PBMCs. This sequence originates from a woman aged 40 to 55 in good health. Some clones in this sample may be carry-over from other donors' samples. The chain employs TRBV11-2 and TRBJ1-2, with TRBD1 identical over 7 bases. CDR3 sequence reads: CASSLTLLDRTINGYTF. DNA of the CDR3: TGTGCCAGCAGCTTAACCCTCCTGGACAGGACGATAAATGGCTACACCTTC.